This TCR beta chain was documented in a study of blood T cell repertoires in COVID-19. TCRdb keeps only in-frame clones here, not all; method: immunoSEQ multiplex PCR. This sample has about 280,000 clones, with nearly 90% found just once. The sequence derives from a man aged 18 to 29 with active or convalescent COVID-19. Sequenced: peripheral blood.

CDR3 nucleotides: TGTGCCAGCAGCGTAGGAGGGACTAGCATCCTCGGGCAGTACTTC. It specifies CASSVGGTSILGQYF. This sequence joins TRBV9 and TRBJ2-7, with 9 bases identical to TRBD2. Germline CDR1 SGDLS, CDR2 YYNGEE. Losses at the gene ends were 0 bases for V and 9 bases for J; bases not matched to a gene: 10. The CDR3 is 15 amino acids.